This entry lists 27 T cell receptor beta chains sequenced from one sample in a study of OX40 agonist ivuxolimab in advanced cancers. TCRdb's copy holds only in-frame clones and misses some; the assay was immunoSEQ multiplex PCR. The sample yields roughly 69,000 clones, about 83% seen once. Here the sequenced sample was CD4+ or CD8+ T cells sorted from blood, taken in a trial of the OX40 agonist ivuxolimab. The receptors were sampled from an adult with an advanced solid tumor such as melanoma, head and neck, liver or kidney cancer.

This clone was picked up a small number of times. J is TRBJ1-2 and V is TRBV5-6; D may be TRBD1 (5 bases). The CDR3 is 16 residues long. V was shortened by 0 bases and J by 4 bases, with 16 bases between the two germline ends. Germline CDR1 reads SGHDT; CDR2 reads YYEEEE. The DNA for the CDR3 is TGTGCCAGCAGCTTGGACGAGGAGGGGACTACCTATGGCTACACCTTC. It translates to CASSLDEEGTTYGYTF.

This clone appeared a few times. The V and J genes are TRBV7-2 and TRBJ1-1, with D uncertain. The CDR3 loop spans 15 amino acids. Trimming took off 5 bases at V and 1 base at J, with 14 bases between the two ends. The V gene's germline CDR1 is SGHTA and CDR2 FQGNSA. This chain's CDR3 is CASSPRGGQNTEAFF. CDR3 in DNA: TGTGCCAGCAGCCCCCGGGGAGGGCAGAACACTGAAGCTTTCTTT. The full variable domain, completed using reference TRBV7-2 and TRBJ1-1, is GAGVSQSPSNKVTEKGKDVELRCDPISGHTALYWYRQSLGQGLEFLIYFQGNSAPDKSGLPSDRFSAERTGGSVSTLTIQRTQQEDSAVYLCASSPRGGQNTEAFFGQGTRLTVV.

The V call is TRBV7-2, the J call TRBJ2-7, with D perhaps assigned TRBD1 or TRBD2 (5 bases each). V was cut by 0 bases and J by 4 bases, with 19 bases left in between. This CDR3 has 17 amino acids. From germline, CDR1 is SGHTA and CDR2 FQGNSA. CDR3 sequence: CASSLAPGTRRPYEQYF. The CDR3 bases are TGTGCCAGCAGCTTAGCCCCCGGGACCAGGAGGCCTTACGAGCAGTACTTC.

The rearrangement uses TRBV29-1 and TRBJ1-1, with D possibly being TRBD1 (5 bases). Germline V CDR1 and CDR2: SQVTM, ANQGSEA. The CDR3 is 16 amino acids. V was shortened by 3 bases and J by 6 bases, with 23 bases between the two germline ends. The CDR3, as DNA: TGCAGCGTTGAGAGACCGGGACGGAGGTTGAGGTCTGAAGCTTTCTTT. Its protein product is CSVERPGRRLRSEAFF.

This chain joins TRBV19 and TRBJ1-4; D not certain. This CDR3 is 14 amino acids long. Trimming stripped 3 bases from V and 0 bases from J, with 5 bases between. Germline CDR1 is LNHDA and CDR2 is SQIVND (reference sequence). The CDR3 DNA reads TGTGCCAGTAGTATCCTCGCAACTAATGAAAAACTGTTTTTT. This translates into CASSILATNEKLFF. The full variable domain, completed using reference TRBV19 and TRBJ1-4, is DGGITQSPKYLFRKEGQNVTLSCEQNLNHDAMYWYRQDPGQGLRLIYYSQIVNDFQKGDIAEGYSVSREKKESFPLTVTSAQKNPTAFYLCASSILATNEKLFFGSGTQLSVL.

In this sample, this clone turned up once. The chain recombines TRBV7-2 with TRBJ1-3; a possible D gene is TRBD1 (6 bases). The CDR3 length is 15 residues. The V gene lost 3 bases and the J gene lost 4 bases, with 13 bases spanning the gap. Germline values: CDR1 SGHTA, CDR2 FQGNSA. The CDR3 spells CASSFTGNSGNTIYF. CDR3 in DNA: TGTGCCAGCAGCTTTACAGGGAATTCGGGAAACACCATATATTTT.

The chain combines TRBV5-4 with TRBJ2-5, with 15 bases matching TRBD2. The CDR3 contains 18 residues. J was trimmed by 2 bases and V by 2 bases; bases with no gene match: 7. Germline assignment: CDR1 SGHNT and CDR2 YYREEE (reference sequence). The CDR3 bases are TGTGCCAGCAGCTTCCCGGGACTAGCGGGAGGTCCGCAAGAGACCCAGTACTTC. Its translation is CASSFPGLAGGPQETQYF.

This sequence joins TRBV27 and TRBJ2-7; no clear D. Trimming pared 3 bases from V and 1 base from J, leaving 7 bases between. The CDR3 runs 13 residues. Germline V lookup: CDR1 MNHEY, CDR2 SMNVEV (reference sequence). The DNA for the CDR3 is TGTGCCAGCAGTTTTGGCGGTTCCTACGAGCAGTACTTC. It encodes CASSFGGSYEQYF.

The J gene is TRBJ1-1, the V gene TRBV27, with D maybe TRBD1 (5 bases). CDR3 size: 17 residues. From germline, CDR1 is MNHEY and CDR2 SMNVEV (reference sequence). The V end was cut by 5 bases, the J end by 1 base, with 20 bases between. The CDR3 DNA follows: TGTGCCAGCAGTCCCCAGAATCCGGGACCGACGAACACTGAAGCTTTCTTT. Amino acid sequence: CASSPQNPGPTNTEAFF.

V and J are TRBV30 and TRBJ2-7, with D unresolved. The ends were cut back, 2 bases at V and 5 bases at J, with 7 bases in the middle. The V gene's germline CDR1 is GTSNPN and CDR2 SVGIG (reference sequence). The CDR3 length is 11 residues. The CDR3, as DNA: TGTGCCTGGAGTAGTCGTAACGAGCAGTACTTC. Translated: CAWSSRNEQYF.

J is TRBJ2-7 and V is TRBV6-1; 8 bases are shared with TRBD1. This CDR3 region has 14 residues. V gave up 7 bases and J gave up 1 base; unmatched junction bases: 6. Germline V CDR1 and CDR2: MNHNS, SASEGT. The DNA of the CDR3 is TGTGCCAGCACTATCACAGGGGGTTCCTACGAGCAGTACTTC. The encoded protein is CASTITGGSYEQYF.

The chain uses TRBV7-6 and TRBJ2-7, with a tentative D call TRBD1 (5 bases). Germline V gives CDR1 SGHVS, CDR2 FNYEAQ. The CDR3 extends over 14 amino acids. Trimming took 3 bases from V and 6 from J, leaving 15 bases between them. DNA for the CDR3: TGTGCCAGCAGCTTCCAGGGTAACGGCGTCGAGCAGTACTTC. It translates to CASSFQGNGVEQYF. Combining the CDR3 with reference TRBV7-6 and TRBJ2-7 gives the whole variable domain GAGVSQSPRYKVTKRGQDVALRCDPISGHVSLYWYRQALGQGPEFLTYFNYEAQQDKSGLPNDRFSAERPEGSISTLTIQRTEQRDSAMYRCASSFQGNGVEQYFGPGTRLTVT.

The chain employs TRBV18 and TRBJ1-6; D perhaps matches TRBD1 (6 bases). This CDR3 is 15 amino acids long. V gave up 3 bases and J gave up 6 bases, with 12 bases separating them. Germline CDR1 KGHSH, CDR2 LQKENI. In nucleotides, the CDR3 is TGTGCCAGCTCACCTTCGGGGGCGACTAATTCACCCCTCCACTTT. This gives the protein CASSPSGATNSPLHF.

This clone was observed a handful of times. The chain joins TRBV4-1 to TRBJ1-5; D is perhaps TRBD1 (6 bases). The V end lost 4 bases, the J end lost 3 bases, and 10 bases lay between the germline ends. This CDR3 is built from 14 residues. Germline V gene sequence: CDR1 MGHRA, CDR2 YSYEKL. The CDR3 nucleotides are TGCGCCAGCAGCCGATCAGGGGACAATCAGCCCCAGCATTTT. As protein: CASSRSGDNQPQHF.

Here the CDR3 reads CASSLTGGADEAFF. The CDR3 DNA follows: TGTGCCAGCAGTTTAACAGGGGGCGCTGATGAAGCTTTCTTT. The V gene is TRBV27, the J gene TRBJ1-1; TRBD1 aligns across 9 bases. The length of the CDR3 is 14 residues. CDR1 and CDR2 from the germline V gene are MNHEY and SMNVEV (reference sequence). The trim removed 2 bases at V and 7 bases at J, leaving 5 bases unmatched.

This chain connects TRBV7-2 to TRBJ1-3; TRBD1 matches 7 bases. The CDR3 is made up of 14 amino acids. The V segment lost 5 bases and the J segment 3 bases; nucleotides outside the gene matches: 4. The germline gives CDR1 SGHTA, CDR2 FQGNSA. CDR3 sequence reads: CASSPGGVGNTIYF. The CDR3 DNA reads TGTGCCAGCAGCCCAGGGGGGGTTGGAAACACCATATATTTT. The full variable domain, rest sourced from reference TRBV7-2 and TRBJ1-3, is GAGVSQSPSNKVTEKGKDVELRCDPISGHTALYWYRQSLGQGLEFLIYFQGNSAPDKSGLPSDRFSAERTGGSVSTLTIQRTQQEDSAVYLCASSPGGVGNTIYFGEGSWLTVV.

V gene TRBV11-3 combines with J gene TRBJ2-5; D not resolved. The DNA end favors TRBJ2-7, so the J call may be wrong. The length of the CDR3 is 12 residues. From germline, CDR1 is SGHNT and CDR2 YENEEA. The CDR3 DNA reads as TGTGCCAGCAGCCTGACGATCTACGAGCAGTACTTC. Residues: CASSLTIYEQYF.

The V call is TRBV19, the J call TRBJ2-6, with D possibly being TRBD2 (6 bases). V gave up 4 bases and J gave up 5 bases, with 12 bases separating them. CDR3 length: 15 residues. Germline CDR1 and CDR2: LNHDA and SQIVND (reference sequence). CDR3: CASSTPRDRANVLTF. The CDR3 bases are TGTGCCAGTAGTACTCCGCGGGACCGGGCCAACGTCCTGACTTTC. Based on the CDR3 plus reference TRBV19 and TRBJ2-6, the full variable domain is DGGITQSPKYLFRKEGQNVTLSCEQNLNHDAMYWYRQDPGQGLRLIYYSQIVNDFQKGDIAEGYSVSREKKESFPLTVTSAQKNPTAFYLCASSTPRDRANVLTFGAGSRLTVL.

There are a few counts of this clone. The same CDR3 also results from other DNA sequences found in this sample. V gene TRBV4-2 combines with J gene TRBJ2-3; 7 nucleotides match TRBD2. V trimming: 1 base; J trimming: 3 bases; junction bases outside the gene matches: 4. The germline V gene encodes CDR1 LGHNA and CDR2 YNFKEQ. The CDR3 runs to 15 residues. The CDR3 DNA reads as TGTGCCAGCAGCCAAGGGGCGGGGGATACAGATACGCAGTATTTT. Its translation is CASSQGAGDTDTQYF.

In DNA form, the CDR3 reads TGTGCCAGCAGTTTCGAAACTGGTACCTCCAATCAGCCCCAGCATTTT. Translation gives CASSFETGTSNQPQHF. This chain connects TRBV28 to TRBJ1-5; D ambiguous. Germline assignment: CDR1 MDHEN and CDR2 SYDVKM. The CDR3 spans 16 residues. V dropped 3 bases and J dropped 3 bases, with 15 bases sitting between them.

The genes are TRBV10-3 and TRBJ1-5; D is unclear. The CDR3 is 12 residues long. Per the germline V gene, CDR1 is ENHRY and CDR2 is SYGVKD. Trimming removed 2 bases at V and 3 bases at J, with 2 bases between. The CDR3 loop reads CAISEANQPQHF. DNA of the CDR3: TGTGCCATCAGTGAGGCCAATCAGCCCCAGCATTTT.

J is TRBJ2-1 and V is TRBV9; the D is unclear. Germline V lookup: CDR1 SGDLS, CDR2 YYNGEE. The CDR3 extends over 14 amino acids. V shed 0 bases and J shed 2 bases, with 6 bases lying between them. CDR3 region: CASSVVSAYNEQFF. The CDR3 DNA reads TGTGCCAGCAGCGTAGTGTCAGCCTACAATGAGCAGTTCTTC. The full variable domain, its missing parts supplied by reference TRBV9 and TRBJ2-1, is DSGVTQTPKHLITATGQRVTLRCSPRSGDLSVYWYQQSLDQGLQFLIQYYNGEERAKGNILERFSAQQFPDLHSELNLSSLELGDSALYFCASSVVSAYNEQFFGPGTRLTVL.

This clone was observed once. V and J are TRBV6-5 and TRBJ2-7; 9 bases map to TRBD1. The CDR3 has 15 residues. CDR1 is MNHEY and CDR2 is SVGAGI in the germline V gene. J lost 6 bases, V lost 6 bases, and 12 bases had no gene match. CDR3 in amino acids: CASSKGTGQGLEQYF. CDR3 coding DNA: TGTGCCAGCAGCAAAGGGACAGGGCAAGGGCTCGAGCAGTACTTC.

The chain recombines TRBV27 with TRBJ2-3, with a possible D match to TRBD2 (7 bases). This CDR3 has 15 residues. V was trimmed by 5 bases and J by 4 bases, leaving 16 bases between them. The germline CDR1 and CDR2 sequences are MNHEY and SMNVEV (reference sequence). The DNA for the CDR3 is TGTGCCAGCAGTCCTCTAGCGGAGGGGGCAGATACGCAGTATTTT. Translating gives CASSPLAEGADTQYF.

The genes are TRBV5-1 and TRBJ2-5; 7 bases line up with TRBD2. The CDR3 runs to 20 residues. Per germline, CDR1 SGHRS and CDR2 YFSETQ. V was pared by 0 bases and J by 2 bases, with 19 bases of the junction left unmatched. CDR3 in amino acids: CASSLVGTRGAGGSQETQYF. DNA of the CDR3: TGCGCCAGCAGCTTGGTTGGGACCCGTGGGGCCGGCGGGAGTCAAGAGACCCAGTACTTC.

The chain has TRBV5-4 and TRBJ2-5; perhaps TRBD1 as D (6 bases). V gave up 4 bases and J gave up 1 base, with 11 bases separating them. Germline values: CDR1 SGHNT, CDR2 YYREEE (reference sequence). The CDR3 runs to 14 residues. As DNA, the CDR3 is TGTGCCAGCAGCATAACAGGGCTCCAAGAGACCCAGTACTTC. It yields the protein CASSITGLQETQYF.

V and J are TRBV25-1 and TRBJ2-7, with 9 bases aligning to TRBD1. V lost 3 bases, J lost 8 bases, and 5 bases stayed unmatched. This CDR3 has 13 amino acids. The germline V gene encodes CDR1 MGHDK and CDR2 SYGVNS. CDR3 coding DNA: TGTGCCAGCAGTGATAGGGGACAGGGAAAGCAGTACTTC. It specifies CASSDRGQGKQYF.